This T cell receptor beta chain appears in the sequencing data of a study of T cell responses to AZD1222 COVID-19 vaccine. Study-wide findings and caveats: Repertoires were sampled only after the peak T cell response. Per reports, nearly half of all spike-specific TCRs target regions that are unmutated in variants. Spike-specific TCR breadth and depth were elevated following two AZD1222 doses. The number of AZD1222 recipients seropositive at baseline was only 6 or 7.

Clones were read by immunoSEQ multiplex PCR, and TCRdb kept only the in-frame ones, dropping some. Among roughly 83,000 clones, roughly 88% were seen once, and the ten largest hold approximately 9%. This clone appeared a few times. The antigen is not known. V was shortened by 5 bases and J by 9 bases, with 12 bases between the two germline ends. The germline gives CDR1 SGHNT, CDR2 YYREEE (reference sequence). CDR3 length: 12 residues. The V gene is TRBV5-4, the J gene TRBJ2-1, with a possible D match to TRBD2 (5 bases). The sequence was obtained from an adult in good health. This specimen was peripheral blood, taken on day 0 of AZD1222 vaccination. CDR3 protein: CASRFVGGEQFF. The CDR3 nucleotides read TGTGCCAGCAGGTTTGTAGGAGGTGAGCAGTTCTTC.